This entry lists 16 T cell receptor beta chains sequenced from one sample in a study of blood T cell repertoires in COVID-19. Method: immunoSEQ multiplex PCR; TCRdb's copy keeps in-frame clones and lacks some. The sample yields about 150,000 clones, under 95% seen once. Material: peripheral blood. All receptors come from a man aged 45-60 years with acute or convalescent COVID-19.

The chain has TRBV19 and TRBJ2-1; 11 nucleotides agree with TRBD2. The CDR3 length is 14 residues. Germline CDR1 reads LNHDA; CDR2 reads SQIVND (reference sequence). V trimming: 5 bases; J trimming: 4 bases; junction bases outside the gene matches: 1. CDR3 in amino acids: CASSGLAGYNEQFF. The CDR3 DNA reads TGTGCCAGTAGTGGACTAGCGGGTTACAATGAGCAGTTCTTC.

V usage is TRBV2 and J usage is TRBJ1-4, with TRBD1 matching over 10 bases. V shed 3 bases, J shed 8 bases, and the junction held 6 bases outside the gene matches. The germline V gene has CDR1 SNHLY and CDR2 FYNNEI. The CDR3 totals 15 residues. The DNA of the CDR3 is TGTGCCAGCAGTGAGAATGGACAGGGGGTAGAAAAACTGTTTTTT. Encoded protein: CASSENGQGVEKLFF.

The V call is TRBV18, the J call TRBJ2-7, with TRBD1 as a possible D gene (6 bases). The germline V gene has CDR1 KGHSH and CDR2 LQKENI. Trimming cost V 3 bases and J 0 bases, with 18 bases left between them. The CDR3 runs 17 residues. CDR3 residues: CASSPEWGHQSSYEQYF. The DNA of the CDR3 is TGTGCCAGCTCACCGGAATGGGGACATCAAAGCTCCTACGAGCAGTACTTC.

The gene calls are TRBV7-8 and TRBJ2-2; D is undetermined. The V gene's germline CDR1 is SGHVS and CDR2 FQNEAQ. The CDR3 contains 13 residues. With 7 bases removed from V and 2 bases from J, the gap between germline ends came to 8 bases. The CDR3 region has the DNA TGTGCCAGCACAAGCTCTAACACCGGGGAGCTGTTTTTT. This translates into CASTSSNTGELFF.

The chain links TRBV7-2 to TRBJ1-5; D gene unclear. The CDR3 runs to 15 residues. CDR1 and CDR2 (germline): SGHTA, FQGNSA. The V and J ends lost 5 bases and 7 bases respectively, with 18 bases between them. CDR3 protein: CASSPRTGVGQPQHF. CDR3 coding DNA: TGTGCCAGCAGCCCTAGGACGGGAGTTGGGCAGCCCCAGCATTTT.

This clone occurred once. The chain has TRBV5-1 and TRBJ2-5; TRBD2 matches at 8 bases. Germline trimming cut 2 bases from V and 1 base from J; bases unmatched to any gene: 4. The germline gives CDR1 SGHRS, CDR2 YFSETQ. This CDR3 comprises 15 residues. Written as DNA, the CDR3 is TGCGCCAGCAGCTTTCCTAGCGGGCTCCAAGAGACCCAGTACTTC. Encoded protein: CASSFPSGLQETQYF.

This rearrangement joins TRBV5-1 to TRBJ2-7, with D possibly being TRBD2 (6 bases). CDR1 and CDR2 from the germline V gene are SGHRS and YFSETQ. The germline V and J ends were trimmed by 4 bases and 4 bases, with 12 bases remaining between them. The CDR3 covers 13 residues. The DNA for the CDR3 is TGCGCCAGCAGCCAGGGACTGAATTACGAGCAGTACGTC. Translation gives CASSQGLNYEQYV.

The chain recombines TRBV28 with TRBJ2-7, with D tentatively TRBD1 (6 bases). CDR3 length: 14 residues. Trimming shortened V by 6 bases and J by 3 bases, and 15 bases separated the two germline ends. Germline CDR1 is MDHEN and CDR2 is SYDVKM. This CDR3 is CASSFGTTNYEQYF. The DNA of the CDR3 is TGTGCCAGCAGCTTCGGGACAACTAACTACGAGCAGTACTTC.

The rearrangement joins TRBV4-2 to TRBJ1-3, with 8 bases lining up with TRBD1. Trimming cost V 1 base and J 0 bases; bases outside gene matches: 5. The CDR3 contains 17 residues. Germline V gives CDR1 LGHNA, CDR2 YNFKEQ. The CDR3 is CASSQGTGTFSGNTIYF. As DNA, the CDR3 is TGTGCCAGCAGCCAAGGGACAGGGACCTTCTCTGGAAACACCATATATTTT.

This sequence joins TRBV27 and TRBJ1-6, with TRBD1 identical over 7 bases. V was pared by 6 bases and J by 5 bases, with 4 bases of the junction left unmatched. This CDR3 contains 14 residues. Germline V gene sequence: CDR1 MNHEY, CDR2 SMNVEV (reference sequence). The CDR3 nucleotides read TGTGCCAGCAGGACAGGGACGAATAATTCACCCCTCCACTTT. It is translated as CASRTGTNNSPLHF.

The chain combines TRBV28 with TRBJ1-2; 12 nucleotides line up with TRBD1. V was pared by 5 bases and J by 4 bases, with 8 bases of the junction left unmatched. The CDR3 is 16 amino acids. Germline V CDR1 and CDR2: MDHEN, SYDVKM. The CDR3 DNA follows: TGTGCCAGCAGTCCAAGGGACAGGGGGCACGGCTATGGCTACACCTTC. Translating it yields CASSPRDRGHGYGYTF.

This chain joins TRBV5-1 and TRBJ2-7, with 7 bases matching TRBD2. Trimming took 4 bases from V and 3 from J; bases not matched to a gene: 7. Looked up from germline, CDR1 is SGHRS and CDR2 is YFSETQ. This CDR3 spans 14 amino acids. The CDR3 DNA is TGCGCCAGCAGCCGTCGGGGGGAGGTCTACGAGCAGTACTTC. This codes for CASSRRGEVYEQYF. Together with reference TRBV5-1 and TRBJ2-7, the CDR3 gives the full variable domain: KAGVTQTPRYLIKTRGQQVTLSCSPISGHRSVSWYQQTPGQGLQFLFEYFSETQRNKGNFPGRFSGRQFSNSRSEMNVSTLELGDSALYLCASSRRGEVYEQYFGPGTRLTVT.

J is TRBJ1-2 and V is TRBV2, with 9 positions matching TRBD1. V trimming: 6 bases; J trimming: 6 bases; junction bases outside the gene matches: 8. The CDR3 covers 14 residues. Germline CDR1 and CDR2: SNHLY and FYNNEI. Here the CDR3 DNA reads TGTGCCAGCAGGCGGACAGGGGCTAGAGATGGCTACACCTTC. It specifies CASRRTGARDGYTF.

The chain employs TRBV28 and TRBJ1-1; tentatively, D is TRBD1 (5 bases). From germline, CDR1 is MDHEN and CDR2 SYDVKM. The CDR3 is 13 residues long. Deletions cut 6 bases from V and 3 bases from J, with 11 bases between. CDR3 DNA sequence: TGTGCCAGCAGATTCAGGGCTGACACTGAAGCTTTCTTT. It encodes CASRFRADTEAFF.

This chain joins TRBV9 and TRBJ1-5; D unclear. Germline CDR1 is SGDLS and CDR2 is YYNGEE. CDR3 length equals 12 residues. V was clipped by 4 bases and J by 4 bases, with 6 bases between them. In DNA, the CDR3 is TGTGCCAGCAGCCGAGGGAATCAGCCCCAGCATTTT. Its translation is CASSRGNQPQHF.

The table lists this clone with a count of one. The J gene is TRBJ2-2, the V gene TRBV18; tentative D call: TRBD2 (5 bases). The CDR3 is made up of 15 amino acids. Deletions cut 6 bases from V and 0 bases from J, with 11 bases between. Looked up from germline, CDR1 is KGHSH and CDR2 is LQKENI. The CDR3 DNA reads TGTGCCAGCTCCCCGGGAACAGCGAACACCGGGGAGCTGTTTTTT. It specifies CASSPGTANTGELFF.